These 20 T cell receptor beta chains were all obtained from the same sample, sequenced in a study of blood T cell repertoires in COVID-19. Assay used: immunoSEQ multiplex PCR; TCRdb lists only in-frame clones, some missing. The data contain approximately 30,000 clones, 65% to 90% of them singletons. Sequenced input: peripheral blood. The receptors come from a human donor in a cohort sampled during active COVID-19.

This clone was detected once. The chain has TRBV7-9 and TRBJ2-3; D not resolved. Germline CDR1 SEHNR, CDR2 FQNEAQ (reference sequence). This CDR3 is 13 amino acids long. Trimming cost V 4 bases and J 0 bases, with 5 bases left between them. CDR3 amino acids: CASSYGSTDTQYF. Written as DNA, the CDR3 is TGTGCCAGCAGCTACGGGAGCACAGATACGCAGTATTTT.

This chain uses TRBV15 with TRBJ2-7; 9 bases fit TRBD1. The ends lost 4 bases at V and 2 bases at J; junction bases unmatched: 6. The CDR3 is 15 residues long. Germline CDR1 reads LNHNV; CDR2 reads YYDKDF (reference sequence). CDR3 sequence reads: CATSIPGQGTYEQYF. The CDR3 bases are TGTGCCACCAGCATACCGGGACAGGGCACCTACGAGCAGTACTTC.

J is TRBJ1-3 and V is TRBV6-5; D is ambiguous. Trimming took off 0 bases at V and 4 bases at J, with 4 bases between the two ends. The germline gives CDR1 MNHEY, CDR2 SVGAGI. This CDR3 is built from 13 residues. CDR3 sequence reads: CASSYSAGNTIYF. CDR3 nucleotide sequence: TGTGCCAGCAGTTACTCTGCGGGAAACACCATATATTTT.

This chain links TRBV7-3 with TRBJ2-2; 9 bases map to TRBD1. This CDR3 has 15 residues. Germline V gene lookup returns CDR1 SGHTA and CDR2 FQGTGA. With V trimmed by 0 bases and J by 7 bases, 3 bases remained unmatched. The CDR3 protein is CASSLTGQGIGELFF. The CDR3 coding sequence is TGTGCCAGCAGCTTAACCGGACAGGGGATCGGGGAGCTGTTTTTT.

This clone has just one count. The chain couples TRBV6-5 to TRBJ2-3; D might be TRBD1 (5 bases). The CDR3 spans 14 residues. V was shortened by 5 bases and J by 4 bases, with 13 bases between the two germline ends. Germline V gene data show CDR1 as MNHEY and CDR2 as SVGAGI. The CDR3 nucleotides read TGTGCCAGCAGTCTTGGGGCGACAGCAGATACGCAGTATTTT. Protein product: CASSLGATADTQYF.

The rearrangement uses TRBV6-1 and TRBJ2-3, with a weak D call TRBD2 (7 bases). This CDR3 is built from 14 residues. Germline loops: CDR1 MNHNS, CDR2 SASEGT. V was pared by 3 bases and J by 5 bases, with 12 bases between. CDR3 sequence: CASSDRGAGDTQYF. For the CDR3, the DNA is TGTGCCAGCAGTGATCGGGGGGCCGGAGATACGCAGTATTTT.

This rearrangement joins TRBV14 to TRBJ2-2, with D possibly matching TRBD2 (5 bases). The CDR3 is 13 amino acids. Germline CDR1 reads SGHDN; CDR2 reads FVKESK. Deletions cut 0 bases from V and 6 bases from J, with 5 bases between. CDR3 sequence: CASSQDGAGELFF. CDR3 bases: TGTGCCAGCAGCCAAGACGGGGCCGGGGAGCTGTTTTTT.

This clone was detected a few times. The chain joins TRBV7-9 to TRBJ2-1; TRBD2 might be the D (7 bases). The CDR3 contains 14 residues. V lost 2 bases and J lost 9, with 14 bases in between. Germline lookup yields CDR1 SEHNR and CDR2 FQNEAQ (reference sequence). The CDR3 DNA sequence: TGTGCCAGCAGCTTATTGGCGGGGGCGGGTGAGCAGTTCTTC. Translation gives CASSLLAGAGEQFF. The full variable domain, its missing parts supplied by reference TRBV7-9 and TRBJ2-1, is DTGVSQNPRHKITKRGQNVTFRCDPISEHNRLYWYRQTLGQGPEFLTYFQNEAQLEKSRLLSDRFSAERPKGSFSTLEIQRTEQGDSAMYLCASSLLAGAGEQFFGPGTRLTVL.

The rearrangement joins TRBV19 to TRBJ2-7, with 11 positions matching TRBD1. Germline loops: CDR1 LNHDA, CDR2 SQIVND (reference sequence). V was pared by 5 bases and J by 3 bases, with 6 bases of the junction left unmatched. There are 15 residues in the CDR3. DNA for the CDR3: TGTGCCAGTAGTCCCCCCGGGACAGGGGGCTACGAGCAGTACTTC. Translating it yields CASSPPGTGGYEQYF.

J is TRBJ1-2 and V is TRBV27; 9 bases map to TRBD1. CDR3 length: 15 amino acids. V was clipped by 0 bases and J by 5 bases; unmatched bases: 4. CDR1 is MNHEY and CDR2 is SMNVEV in the germline V gene (reference sequence). CDR3 loop: CASSLSGQGRYGYTF. The CDR3 DNA follows: TGTGCCAGCAGTTTATCGGGACAGGGACGATATGGCTACACCTTC.

The CDR3 here is CASSARQAGEQYF. CDR3 in DNA: TGTGCCAGCAGTGCACGACAGGCGGGCGAGCAGTACTTC. The gene calls are TRBV27 and TRBJ2-7, with D tentatively TRBD1 (6 bases). This CDR3 comprises 13 residues. The germline V gene encodes CDR1 MNHEY and CDR2 SMNVEV (reference sequence). The ends were cut back, 5 bases at V and 6 bases at J, with 14 bases in the middle.

The count of this clone is one. This chain uses TRBV24-1 with TRBJ2-1, with 7 bases fitting TRBD1. In germline, CDR1 is KGHDR, CDR2 SFDVKD. The CDR3 runs to 16 residues. Trimming took 2 bases from V and 6 from J; bases not matched to a gene: 9. CDR3 protein: CATSDSNPGQLNEQFF. The CDR3 DNA is TGTGCCACCAGTGATTCAAATCCGGGACAGCTCAATGAGCAGTTCTTC.

The V and J genes are TRBV28 and TRBJ2-3; TRBD1 matches 7 bases. V lost 4 bases, J lost 4 bases, and 8 bases stayed unmatched. The germline V gene encodes CDR1 MDHEN and CDR2 SYDVKM. This CDR3 spans 15 amino acids. The CDR3 DNA is TGTGCCAGCAGTTACAGGGGAGTGGGCTCAGATACGCAGTATTTT. It is translated as CASSYRGVGSDTQYF.

V usage is TRBV7-9 and J usage is TRBJ1-2; possible D gene TRBD1, 6 bases. This CDR3 comprises 16 residues. Germline CDR1 and CDR2: SEHNR and FQNEAQ (reference sequence). The V end lost 5 bases, the J end lost 3 bases, and 19 bases lay between the germline ends. The CDR3 protein is CASSALPGEEDYGYTF. CDR3 nucleotides: TGTGCCAGCAGCGCTCTTCCAGGGGAAGAAGACTATGGCTACACCTTC. The whole variable domain, filled in from reference TRBV7-9 and TRBJ1-2, reads DTGVSQNPRHKITKRGQNVTFRCDPISEHNRLYWYRQTLGQGPEFLTYFQNEAQLEKSRLLSDRFSAERPKGSFSTLEIQRTEQGDSAMYLCASSALPGEEDYGYTFGSGTRLTVV.

The CDR3 spells CASSLGQGISTDTQYF. DNA of the CDR3: TGTGCCAGCAGCTTGGGACAGGGGATCAGCACAGATACGCAGTATTTT. V is TRBV5-8 and J is TRBJ2-3, with 8 positions matching TRBD1. V shed 0 bases and J 0 bases; nucleotides not matched to a gene: 3. CDR1 and CDR2 from the germline V gene are SGHTS and YDEGEE. The CDR3 loop spans 16 amino acids. Combining the CDR3 with reference TRBV5-8 and TRBJ2-3 gives the whole variable domain EAGVTQSPTHLIKTRGQQATLRCSPISGHTSVYWYQQALGLGLQFLLWYDEGEERNRGNFPPRFSGRQFPNYSSELNVNALELEDSALYLCASSLGQGISTDTQYFGPGTRLTVL.

This chain connects TRBV2 to TRBJ2-7, with 8 bases matching TRBD1. Germline-derived CDR1 and CDR2 are SNHLY and FYNNEI. J was trimmed by 4 bases and V by 6 bases; bases with no gene match: 2. There are 12 residues in the CDR3. As DNA, the CDR3 is TGTGCCAGCAGACAGGGGGGTTACGAGCAGTACTTC. Protein product: CASRQGGYEQYF.

The gene calls are TRBV10-3 and TRBJ2-3, with no clear D. Germline CDR1 is ENHRY and CDR2 is SYGVKD. The V end lost 5 bases, the J end lost 0 bases, and 3 bases lay between the germline ends. The CDR3 has 12 amino acids. The CDR3 spells CAISYSTDTQYF. CDR3 DNA sequence: TGTGCCATCAGTTATAGCACAGATACGCAGTATTTT.

The gene calls are TRBV19 and TRBJ1-2; 7 nucleotides line up with TRBD1. Trimming took 4 bases from V and 5 from J; bases not matched to a gene: 16. The length of the CDR3 is 17 residues. From germline, CDR1 is LNHDA and CDR2 SQIVND (reference sequence). CDR3 DNA sequence: TGTGCCAGTAGTACTCCGACAGGGTGGCTCCCTTGGTATGGCTACACCTTC. This translates into CASSTPTGWLPWYGYTF.

This chain connects TRBV5-1 to TRBJ2-3, with 13 positions matching TRBD2. Germline CDR1 and CDR2: SGHRS and YFSETQ. The junction had 5 bases not matched to a gene; V was cut back by 4 bases and J by 6 bases. This CDR3 comprises 15 residues. The CDR3 is CASSRLAGGGDTQYF. The CDR3 DNA is TGCGCCAGCAGCCGACTAGCGGGGGGCGGGGATACGCAGTATTTT.

The chain uses TRBV18 and TRBJ1-2; D possibly corresponds to TRBD1 (5 bases). Germline CDR1 and CDR2: KGHSH and LQKENI. Between the trimmed V and J ends, which lost 5 bases and 4 bases, there was a span of 17 bases. The CDR3 totals 15 residues. CDR3: CASSVSGRGVYGYTF. In nucleotides, the CDR3 is TGTGCCAGCTCAGTATCCGGGAGGGGCGTCTATGGCTACACCTTC. The entire variable domain, with the rest obtained from reference TRBV18 and TRBJ1-2, is as follows: NAGVMQNPRHLVRRRGQEARLRCSPMKGHSHVYWYRQLPEEGLKFMVYLQKENIIDESGMPKERFSAEFPKEGPSILRIQQVVRGDSAAYFCASSVSGRGVYGYTFGSGTRLTVV.